This T cell receptor beta chain was observed in a study of technical replicates of blood from a few donors. Trimming stripped 2 bases from V and 6 bases from J, with 20 bases between. The germline gives CDR1 SEHNR, CDR2 FQNEAQ (reference sequence). The length of the CDR3 is 17 residues. Data came from immunoSEQ multiplex PCR; TCRdb stores just in-frame clones and leaves some out. The data contain about 82,000 clones, roughly 92% of them singletons. The gene calls are TRBV7-9 and TRBJ2-1; tentative D call: TRBD2 (5 bases). Sequenced: T cells isolated from PBMCs. This receptor was identified in a human donor in good health. CDR3 sequence reads: CASSLRGSYNEINEQFF. CDR3 DNA sequence: TGTGCCAGCAGCTTAAGAGGGAGCTATAATGAAATCAATGAGCAGTTCTTC.